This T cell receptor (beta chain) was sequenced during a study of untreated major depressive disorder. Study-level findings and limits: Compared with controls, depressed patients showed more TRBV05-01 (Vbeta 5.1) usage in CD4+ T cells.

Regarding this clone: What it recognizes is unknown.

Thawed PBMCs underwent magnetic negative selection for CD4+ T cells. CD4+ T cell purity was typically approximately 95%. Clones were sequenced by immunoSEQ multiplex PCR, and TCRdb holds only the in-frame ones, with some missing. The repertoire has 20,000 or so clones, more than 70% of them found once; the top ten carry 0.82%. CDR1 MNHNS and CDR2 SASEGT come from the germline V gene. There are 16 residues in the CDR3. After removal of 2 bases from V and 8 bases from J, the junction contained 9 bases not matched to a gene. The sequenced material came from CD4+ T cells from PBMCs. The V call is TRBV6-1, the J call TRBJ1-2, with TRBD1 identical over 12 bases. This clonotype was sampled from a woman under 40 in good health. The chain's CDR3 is CASSENGGDRGLGYTF. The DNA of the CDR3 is TGTGCCAGCAGTGAAAATGGAGGGGACAGGGGGCTGGGCTACACCTTC.